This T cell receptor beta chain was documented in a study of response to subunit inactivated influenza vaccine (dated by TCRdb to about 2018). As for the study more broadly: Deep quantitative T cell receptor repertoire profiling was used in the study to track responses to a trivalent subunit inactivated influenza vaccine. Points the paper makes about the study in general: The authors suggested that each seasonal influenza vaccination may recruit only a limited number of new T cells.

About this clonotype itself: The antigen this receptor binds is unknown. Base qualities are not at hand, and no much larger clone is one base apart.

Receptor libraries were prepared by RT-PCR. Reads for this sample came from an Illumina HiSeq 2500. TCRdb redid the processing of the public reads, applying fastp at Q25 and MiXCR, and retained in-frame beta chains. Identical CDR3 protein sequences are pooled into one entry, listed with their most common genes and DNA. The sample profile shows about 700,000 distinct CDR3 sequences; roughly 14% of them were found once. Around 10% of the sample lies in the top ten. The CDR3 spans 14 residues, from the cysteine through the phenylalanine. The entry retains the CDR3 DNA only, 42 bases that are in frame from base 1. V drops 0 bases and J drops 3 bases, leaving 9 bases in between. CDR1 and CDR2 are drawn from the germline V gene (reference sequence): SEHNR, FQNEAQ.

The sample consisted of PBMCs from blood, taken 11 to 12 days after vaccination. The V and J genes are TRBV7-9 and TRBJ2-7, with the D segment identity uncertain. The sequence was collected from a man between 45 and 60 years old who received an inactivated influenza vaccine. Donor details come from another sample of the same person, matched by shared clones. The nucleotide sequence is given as TGTGCCAGCAGCTTAGCAGGCCCCCACTACGAGCAGTACTTC. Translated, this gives CASSLAGPHYEQYF.